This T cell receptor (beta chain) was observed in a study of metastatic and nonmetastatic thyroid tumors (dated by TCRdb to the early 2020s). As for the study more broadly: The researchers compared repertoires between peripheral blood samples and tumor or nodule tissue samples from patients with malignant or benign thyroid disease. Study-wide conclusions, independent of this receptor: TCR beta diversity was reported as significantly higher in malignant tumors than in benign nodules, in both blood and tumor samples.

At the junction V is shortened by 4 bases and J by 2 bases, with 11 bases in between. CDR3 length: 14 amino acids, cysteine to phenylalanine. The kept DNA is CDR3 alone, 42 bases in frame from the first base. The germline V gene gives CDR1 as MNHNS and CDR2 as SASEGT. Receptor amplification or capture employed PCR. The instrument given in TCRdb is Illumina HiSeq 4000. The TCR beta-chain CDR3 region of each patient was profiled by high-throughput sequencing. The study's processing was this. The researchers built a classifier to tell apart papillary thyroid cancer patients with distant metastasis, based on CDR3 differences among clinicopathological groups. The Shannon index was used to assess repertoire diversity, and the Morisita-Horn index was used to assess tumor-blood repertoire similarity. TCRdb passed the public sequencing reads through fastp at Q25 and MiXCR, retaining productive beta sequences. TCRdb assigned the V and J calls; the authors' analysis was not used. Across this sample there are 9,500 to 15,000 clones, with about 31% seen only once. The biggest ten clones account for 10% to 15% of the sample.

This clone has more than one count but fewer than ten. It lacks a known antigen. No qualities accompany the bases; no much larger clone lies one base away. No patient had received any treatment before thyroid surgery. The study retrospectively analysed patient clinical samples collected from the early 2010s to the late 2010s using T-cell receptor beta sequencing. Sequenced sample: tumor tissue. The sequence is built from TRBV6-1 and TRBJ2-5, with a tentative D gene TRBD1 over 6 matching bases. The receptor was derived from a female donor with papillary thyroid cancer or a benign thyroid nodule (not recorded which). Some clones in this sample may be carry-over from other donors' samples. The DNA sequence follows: TGTGCCAGCAGTGTATGGACAGTTCAAGAGACCCAGTACTTC. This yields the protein CASSVWTVQETQYF.